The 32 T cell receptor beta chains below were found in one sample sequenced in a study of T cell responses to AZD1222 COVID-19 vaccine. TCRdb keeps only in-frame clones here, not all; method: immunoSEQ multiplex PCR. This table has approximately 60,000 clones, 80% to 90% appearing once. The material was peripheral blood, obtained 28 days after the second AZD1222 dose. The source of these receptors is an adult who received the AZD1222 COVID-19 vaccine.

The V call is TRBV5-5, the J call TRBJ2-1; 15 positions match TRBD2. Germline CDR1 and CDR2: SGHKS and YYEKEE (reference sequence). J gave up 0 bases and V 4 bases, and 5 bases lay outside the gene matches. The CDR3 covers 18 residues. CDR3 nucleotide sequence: TGTGCCAGCAGCGGCGGGACTAGCGGGGGGATCTCCTACAATGAGCAGTTCTTC. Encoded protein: CASSGGTSGGISYNEQFF.

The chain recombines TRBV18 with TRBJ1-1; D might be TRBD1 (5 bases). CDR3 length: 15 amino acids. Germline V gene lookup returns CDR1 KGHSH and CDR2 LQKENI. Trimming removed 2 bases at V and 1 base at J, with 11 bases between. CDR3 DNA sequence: TGTGCCAGCTCACCATATCGGGGGGGGAACACTGAAGCTTTCTTT. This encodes CASSPYRGGNTEAFF.

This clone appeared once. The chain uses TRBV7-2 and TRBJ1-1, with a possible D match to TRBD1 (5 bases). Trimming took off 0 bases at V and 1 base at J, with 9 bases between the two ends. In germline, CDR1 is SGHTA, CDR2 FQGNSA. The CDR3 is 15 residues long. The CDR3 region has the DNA TGTGCCAGCAGCTTAGCGTTAACAGGGAACACTGAAGCTTTCTTT. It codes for CASSLALTGNTEAFF.

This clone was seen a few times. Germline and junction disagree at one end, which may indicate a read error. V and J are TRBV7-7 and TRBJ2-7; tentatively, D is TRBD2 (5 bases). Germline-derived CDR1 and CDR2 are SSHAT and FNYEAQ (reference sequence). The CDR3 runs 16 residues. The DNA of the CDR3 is TGTGCTAGCAGCTTAGCGCCCTACCCGTCAACCTACGAGCAGTACTTC. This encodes CASSLAPYPSTYEQYF.

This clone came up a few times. CDR3 DNA: TGCAGCGTTGAGGGCGGCTACACCTTC. It specifies CSVEGGYTF. J is TRBJ1-2 and V is TRBV29-1; the D is unclear. Germline CDR1 and CDR2: SQVTM and ANQGSEA. The CDR3 is 9 amino acids. V lost 3 bases and J lost 8, with 4 bases in between.

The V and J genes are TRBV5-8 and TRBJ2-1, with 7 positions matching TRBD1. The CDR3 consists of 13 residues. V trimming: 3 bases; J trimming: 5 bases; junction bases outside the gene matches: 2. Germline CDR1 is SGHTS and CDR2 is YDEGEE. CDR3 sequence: CASSSRGNNEQFF. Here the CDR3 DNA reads TGTGCCAGCAGCTCCAGGGGGAACAATGAGCAGTTCTTC.

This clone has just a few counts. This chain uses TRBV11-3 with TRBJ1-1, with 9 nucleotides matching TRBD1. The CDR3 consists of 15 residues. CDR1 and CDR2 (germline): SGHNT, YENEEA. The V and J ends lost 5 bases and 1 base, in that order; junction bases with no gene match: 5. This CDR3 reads CASSIGTGRNTEAFF. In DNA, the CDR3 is TGTGCCAGCAGCATCGGGACAGGGAGGAACACTGAAGCTTTCTTT. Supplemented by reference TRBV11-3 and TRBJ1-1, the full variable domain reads EAGVVQSPRYKIIEKKQPVAFWCNPISGHNTLYWYLQNLGQGPELLIRYENEEAVDDSQLPKDRFSAERLKGVDSTLKIQPAELGDSAVYLCASSIGTGRNTEAFFGQGTRLTVV.

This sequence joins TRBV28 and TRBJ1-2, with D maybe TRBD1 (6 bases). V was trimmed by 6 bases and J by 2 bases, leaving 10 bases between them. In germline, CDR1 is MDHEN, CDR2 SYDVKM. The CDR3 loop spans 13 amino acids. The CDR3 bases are TGTGCCAGCAGCCAAGGACAGAACTATGGCTACACCTTC. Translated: CASSQGQNYGYTF.

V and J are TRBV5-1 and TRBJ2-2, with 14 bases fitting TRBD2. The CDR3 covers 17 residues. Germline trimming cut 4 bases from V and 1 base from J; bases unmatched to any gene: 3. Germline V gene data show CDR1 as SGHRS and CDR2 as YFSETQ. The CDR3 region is CASSHGTSGRNTGELFF. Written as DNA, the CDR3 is TGCGCCAGCAGCCACGGGACTAGCGGGAGGAACACCGGGGAGCTGTTTTTT.

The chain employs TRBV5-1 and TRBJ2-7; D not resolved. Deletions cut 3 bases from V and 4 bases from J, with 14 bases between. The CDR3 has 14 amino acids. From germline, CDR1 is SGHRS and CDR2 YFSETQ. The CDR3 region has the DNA TGCGCCAGCAGCTACCGGGCCCAAGGGTACGAGCAGTACTTC. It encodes CASSYRAQGYEQYF.

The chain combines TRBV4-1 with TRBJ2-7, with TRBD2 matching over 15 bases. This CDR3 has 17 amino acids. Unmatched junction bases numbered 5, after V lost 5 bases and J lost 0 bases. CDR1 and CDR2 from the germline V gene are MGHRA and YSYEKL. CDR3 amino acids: CASSSGLAGGGSYEQYF. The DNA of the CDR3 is TGCGCCAGCAGCAGCGGACTAGCGGGAGGGGGCTCCTACGAGCAGTACTTC.

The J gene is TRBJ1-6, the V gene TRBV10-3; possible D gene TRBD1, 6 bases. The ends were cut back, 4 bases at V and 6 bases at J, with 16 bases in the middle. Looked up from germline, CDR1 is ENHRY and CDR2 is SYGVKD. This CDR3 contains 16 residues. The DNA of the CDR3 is TGTGCCATCAGTGGCAGGGGTCATAATTCTAATTCACCCCTCCACTTT. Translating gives CAISGRGHNSNSPLHF.

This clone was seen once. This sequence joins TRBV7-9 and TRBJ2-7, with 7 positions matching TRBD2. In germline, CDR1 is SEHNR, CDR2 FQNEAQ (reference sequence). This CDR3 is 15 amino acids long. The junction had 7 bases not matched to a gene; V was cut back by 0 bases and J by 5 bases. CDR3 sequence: CASSLAGEGRHEQYF. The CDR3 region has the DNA TGTGCCAGCAGCTTAGCGGGGGAGGGGAGGCACGAGCAGTACTTC. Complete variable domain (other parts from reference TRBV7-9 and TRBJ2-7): DTGVSQNPRHKITKRGQNVTFRCDPISEHNRLYWYRQTLGQGPEFLTYFQNEAQLEKSRLLSDRFSAERPKGSFSTLEIQRTEQGDSAMYLCASSLAGEGRHEQYFGPGTRLTVT.

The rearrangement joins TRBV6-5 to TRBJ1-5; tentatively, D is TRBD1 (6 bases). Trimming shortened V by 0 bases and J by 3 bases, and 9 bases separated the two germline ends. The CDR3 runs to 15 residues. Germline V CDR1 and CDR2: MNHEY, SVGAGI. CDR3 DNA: TGTGCCAGCAGTTACTCATGGACAGACAATCAGCCCCAGCATTTT. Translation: CASSYSWTDNQPQHF.

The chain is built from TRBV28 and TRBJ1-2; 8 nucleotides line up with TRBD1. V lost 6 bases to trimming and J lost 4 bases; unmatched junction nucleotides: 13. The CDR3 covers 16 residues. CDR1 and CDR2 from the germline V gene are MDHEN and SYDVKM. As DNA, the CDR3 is TGTGCCAGCAGATCAGGGGGCGCAGGGGGGACCTATGGCTACACCTTC. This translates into CASRSGGAGGTYGYTF.

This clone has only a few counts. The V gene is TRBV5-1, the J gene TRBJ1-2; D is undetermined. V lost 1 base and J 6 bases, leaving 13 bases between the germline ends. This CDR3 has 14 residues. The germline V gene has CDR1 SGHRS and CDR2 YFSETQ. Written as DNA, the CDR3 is TGCGCCAGCAGCTTGTCATCGGGTGCGGATGGCTACACCTTC. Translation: CASSLSSGADGYTF.

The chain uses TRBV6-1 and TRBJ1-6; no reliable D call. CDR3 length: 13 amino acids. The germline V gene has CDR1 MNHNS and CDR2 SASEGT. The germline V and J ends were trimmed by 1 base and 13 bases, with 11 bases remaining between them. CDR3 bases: TGTGCCAGCAGTGAAGATGGGGTTCAGCCCCTCCACTTT. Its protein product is CASSEDGVQPLHF.

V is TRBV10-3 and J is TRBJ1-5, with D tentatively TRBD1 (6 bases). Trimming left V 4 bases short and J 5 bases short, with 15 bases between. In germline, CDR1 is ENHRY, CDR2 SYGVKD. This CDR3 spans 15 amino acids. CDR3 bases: TGTGCCATCAGTGTACAGGGCGGGTACGATCAGCCCCAGCATTTT. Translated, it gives CAISVQGGYDQPQHF.

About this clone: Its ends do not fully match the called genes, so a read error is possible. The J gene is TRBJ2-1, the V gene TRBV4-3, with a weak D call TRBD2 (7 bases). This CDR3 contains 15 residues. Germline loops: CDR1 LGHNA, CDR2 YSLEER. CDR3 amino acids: CASSQERGGAREQFF. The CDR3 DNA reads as TGCGCCAGCAGTCAAGAAAGGGGGGGGGCCCGCGAGCAGTTCTTC.

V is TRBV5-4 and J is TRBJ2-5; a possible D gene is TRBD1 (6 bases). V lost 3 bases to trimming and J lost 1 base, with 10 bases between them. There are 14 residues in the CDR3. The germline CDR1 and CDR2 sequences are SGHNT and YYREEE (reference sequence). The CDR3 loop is CASSSGQRQETQYF. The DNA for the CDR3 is TGTGCCAGCAGCTCCGGACAGCGCCAAGAGACCCAGTACTTC.

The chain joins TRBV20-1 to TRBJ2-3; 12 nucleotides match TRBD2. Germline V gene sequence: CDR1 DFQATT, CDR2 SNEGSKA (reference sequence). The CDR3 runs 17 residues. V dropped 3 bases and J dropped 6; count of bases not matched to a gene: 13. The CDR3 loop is CSASGPELAGGADTQYF. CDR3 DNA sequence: TGCAGTGCTAGTGGCCCCGAACTAGCGGGGGGAGCGGATACGCAGTATTTT.

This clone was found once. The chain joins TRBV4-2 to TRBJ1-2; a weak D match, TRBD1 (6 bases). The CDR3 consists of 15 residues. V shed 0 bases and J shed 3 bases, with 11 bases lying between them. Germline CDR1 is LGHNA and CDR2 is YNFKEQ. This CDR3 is CASSQDMDRYYGYTF. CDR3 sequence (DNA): TGTGCCAGCAGCCAAGATATGGACAGATACTATGGCTACACCTTC.

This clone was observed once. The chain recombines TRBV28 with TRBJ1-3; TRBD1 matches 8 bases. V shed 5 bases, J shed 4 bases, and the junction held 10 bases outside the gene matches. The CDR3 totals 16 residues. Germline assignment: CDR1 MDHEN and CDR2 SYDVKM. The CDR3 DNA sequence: TGTGCCAGCAGTCCATCAGGACAGGGCCCCGGAAACACCATATATTTT. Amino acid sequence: CASSPSGQGPGNTIYF.

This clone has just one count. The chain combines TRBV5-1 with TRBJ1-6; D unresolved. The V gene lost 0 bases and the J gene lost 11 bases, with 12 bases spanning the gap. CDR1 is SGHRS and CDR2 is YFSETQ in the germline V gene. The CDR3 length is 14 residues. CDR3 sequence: CASSLGNSLTPLHF. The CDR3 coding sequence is TGCGCCAGCAGCTTGGGAAACAGTCTTACACCCCTCCACTTT.

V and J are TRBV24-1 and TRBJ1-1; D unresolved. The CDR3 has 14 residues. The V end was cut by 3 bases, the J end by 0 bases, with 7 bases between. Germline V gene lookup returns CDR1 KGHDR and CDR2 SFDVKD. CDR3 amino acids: CATSDTGLNTEAFF. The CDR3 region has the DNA TGTGCCACCAGTGATACGGGCCTGAACACTGAAGCTTTCTTT.

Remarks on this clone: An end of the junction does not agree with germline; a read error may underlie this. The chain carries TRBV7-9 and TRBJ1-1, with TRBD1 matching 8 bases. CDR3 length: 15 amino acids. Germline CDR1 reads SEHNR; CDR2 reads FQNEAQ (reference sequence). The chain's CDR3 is CASSPPGGLKTEAFF. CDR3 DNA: TGTGCCAGCAGCCCACCAGGGGGCTTGAAAACTGAAGCTTTCTTT.

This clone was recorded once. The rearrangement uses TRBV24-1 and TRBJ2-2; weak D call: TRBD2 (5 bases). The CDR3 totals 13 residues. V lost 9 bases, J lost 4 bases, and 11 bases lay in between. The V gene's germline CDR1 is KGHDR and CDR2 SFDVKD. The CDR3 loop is CATGLPSTGELFF. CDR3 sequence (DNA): TGTGCCACCGGACTCCCAAGCACCGGGGAGCTGTTTTTT.

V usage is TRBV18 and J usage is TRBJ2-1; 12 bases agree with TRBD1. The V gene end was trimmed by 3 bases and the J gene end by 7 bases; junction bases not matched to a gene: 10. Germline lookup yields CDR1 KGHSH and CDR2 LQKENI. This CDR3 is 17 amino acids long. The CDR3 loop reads CASSPRPGTGGFNEQFF. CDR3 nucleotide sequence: TGTGCCAGCTCACCCCGGCCCGGGACAGGGGGCTTTAATGAGCAGTTCTTC.

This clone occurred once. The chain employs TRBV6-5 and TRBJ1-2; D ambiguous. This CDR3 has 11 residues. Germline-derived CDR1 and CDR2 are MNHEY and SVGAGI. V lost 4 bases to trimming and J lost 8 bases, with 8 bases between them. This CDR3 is CASSFAGGYTF. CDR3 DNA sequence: TGTGCCAGCAGTTTCGCCGGAGGCTACACCTTC.

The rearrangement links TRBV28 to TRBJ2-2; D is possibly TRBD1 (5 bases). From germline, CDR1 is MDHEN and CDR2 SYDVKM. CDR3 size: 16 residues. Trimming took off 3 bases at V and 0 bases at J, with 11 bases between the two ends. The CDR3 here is CASSFRTSANTGELFF. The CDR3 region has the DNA TGTGCCAGCAGTTTTAGGACATCCGCGAACACCGGGGAGCTGTTTTTT.

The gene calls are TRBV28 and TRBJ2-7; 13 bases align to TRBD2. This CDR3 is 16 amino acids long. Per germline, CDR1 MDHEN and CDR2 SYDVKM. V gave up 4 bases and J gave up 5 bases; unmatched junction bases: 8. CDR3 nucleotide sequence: TGTGCCAGCAGTTCACAAGGACTAGCGGGAGCTAACGAGCAGTACTTC. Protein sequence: CASSSQGLAGANEQYF. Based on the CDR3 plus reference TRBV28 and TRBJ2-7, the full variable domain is DVKVTQSSRYLVKRTGEKVFLECVQDMDHENMFWYRQDPGLGLRLIYFSYDVKMKEKGDIPEGYSVSREKKERFSLILESASTNQTSMYLCASSSQGLAGANEQYFGPGTRLTVT.

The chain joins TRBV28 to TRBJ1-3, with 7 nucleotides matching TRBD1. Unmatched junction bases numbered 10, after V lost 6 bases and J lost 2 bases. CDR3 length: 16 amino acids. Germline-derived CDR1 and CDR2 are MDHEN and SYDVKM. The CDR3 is CASSGGFGTAGNTIYF. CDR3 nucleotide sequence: TGTGCCAGCAGCGGGGGGTTTGGGACAGCTGGAAACACCATATATTTT.